This record looks at one T cell receptor beta chain sequence and its context. No antigen is known for it. A much larger clone sits a single nucleotide away, making a read error possible. The record originates from a study of shared clonotypes between healthy human individuals. On the study more broadly: Every donor yielded three CD4 naive, three CD4 memory, two CD8 naive and one CD8 memory plate. Study findings and constraints: Generation probability values for non-shared clonotypes were lower than those for clonotypes shared by all four donors. Sequencing of the sorted subsets was shown by rarefaction to be incomplete despite large depth.

CDR1 SGHKS and CDR2 YYEKEE come from the germline V gene (reference sequence). V gave up 0 bases and J gave up 1 base, with 7 bases separating them. The CDR3 is 14 amino acids. Deep was the level used in running the assay. Using immunoSEQ multiplex PCR, the repertoire was profiled, and TCRdb retains in-frame clones only, with some absent. The table records around 1,100,000 clones, 60% to 80% of them present only once. The rearrangement links TRBV5-5 to TRBJ2-5; D might be TRBD1 (6 bases). The sequencing input was memory CD4+ T cells from PBMCs. The subset here: CD45RA-negative fraction. The receptor was isolated from a man between 18 and 29 years old in good health. Some clones in this sample may be carry-over from other donors' samples. CDR3: CASSLGQVQETQYF. The CDR3 nucleotides read TGTGCCAGCAGCTTGGGACAGGTCCAAGAGACCCAGTACTTC.